A single sample is the source of the 24 T cell receptor beta chains below, sequenced in a study of OX40 agonist ivuxolimab in advanced cancers. Assay: immunoSEQ multiplex PCR; the TCRdb copy retains only in-frame clones and omits some. The sample lists fewer than 50,000 clones, around nine tenths occurring once. This specimen was CD4+ or CD8+ T cells sorted from blood, taken in a trial of the OX40 agonist ivuxolimab. All receptors come from an adult with an advanced solid tumor such as melanoma, head and neck, liver or kidney cancer.

This clone has only a few counts. The J gene is TRBJ1-6, the V gene TRBV6-5; tentatively, D is TRBD1 (6 bases). The V gene's germline CDR1 is MNHEY and CDR2 SVGAGI. V was shortened by 0 bases and J by 14 bases, with 11 bases between the two germline ends. The CDR3 loop spans 13 amino acids. CDR3 region: CASSYSGARALHF. The CDR3 DNA is TGTGCCAGCAGTTACTCGGGGGCGCGGGCCCTCCACTTT.

The chain couples TRBV5-1 to TRBJ2-3; TRBD2 matches 14 bases. The germline gives CDR1 SGHRS, CDR2 YFSETQ. The CDR3 sequence is 15 residues long. V dropped 6 bases and J dropped 5; count of bases not matched to a gene: 5. The CDR3 DNA reads as TGCGCCAGCACGGGACTAGCGGGGGTTGGAGATACGCAGTATTTT. This encodes CASTGLAGVGDTQYF.

This chain joins TRBV6-5 and TRBJ2-7; 8 nucleotides align to TRBD1. CDR1 MNHEY and CDR2 SVGAGI come from the germline V gene. Trimming took 6 bases from V and 2 from J; bases not matched to a gene: 9. The CDR3 has 15 amino acids. CDR3 DNA: TGTGCCAGCAGGGACACAGGGGGTATTACCTACGAGCAGTACTTC. Residues: CASRDTGGITYEQYF.

This chain uses TRBV30 with TRBJ1-1; no clear D. V lost 3 bases to trimming and J lost 1 base, with 9 bases between them. CDR1 is GTSNPN and CDR2 is SVGIG in the germline V gene (reference sequence). This CDR3 is 13 amino acids long. The CDR3 here is CAWSREENTEAFF. The CDR3 DNA follows: TGTGCCTGGAGCCGCGAGGAGAACACTGAAGCTTTCTTT.

The chain is built from TRBV9 and TRBJ1-1; a weak D match, TRBD1 (6 bases). CDR1 and CDR2 from the germline V gene are SGDLS and YYNGEE. This CDR3 spans 13 amino acids. V was cut by 2 bases and J by 1 base, with 6 bases left in between. The CDR3: CASSVTGNTEAFF. Written as DNA, the CDR3 is TGTGCCAGCAGCGTGACAGGGAACACTGAAGCTTTCTTT.

This clone was picked up one time. The chain couples TRBV28 to TRBJ2-7; D might be TRBD2 (7 bases). The CDR3 consists of 15 residues. V lost 5 bases to trimming and J lost 5 bases, with 19 bases between them. CDR1 and CDR2 from the germline V gene are MDHEN and SYDVKM. The CDR3 nucleotides are TGTGCCAGCAGTCAACTCCGTGGGGGGGCAGACGAGCAGTACTTC. Amino acids: CASSQLRGGADEQYF.

J is TRBJ2-1 and V is TRBV6-4, with TRBD2 matching over 9 bases. V lost 3 bases and J lost 12; bases outside the gene matches: 12. Germline CDR1 reads MRHNA; CDR2 reads SNTAGT. This CDR3 has 15 residues. The CDR3 is CASSEGREGPFGQFF. The CDR3 DNA follows: TGTGCCAGCAGTGAGGGGCGGGAGGGCCCGTTTGGGCAGTTCTTC.

The chain has TRBV19 and TRBJ2-7; possibly TRBD1 or TRBD2 for D (6 bases each). Trimming cost V 3 bases and J 7 bases, with 19 bases left between them. CDR1 is LNHDA, CDR2 SQIVND, per germline (reference sequence). The CDR3 is 15 amino acids. This chain's CDR3 is CASSIQWGASSEQYF. In nucleotides, the CDR3 is TGTGCCAGTAGTATTCAGTGGGGGGCGTCATCGGAGCAGTACTTC.

The CDR3, as DNA: TGTGCCAGCAGCTCCCGGACAGACAATTCACCCCTCCACTTT. Residues: CASSSRTDNSPLHF. V usage is TRBV9 and J usage is TRBJ1-6; D is possibly TRBD1 (6 bases). CDR1 and CDR2 from the germline V gene are SGDLS and YYNGEE. The CDR3 has 14 residues. V lost 4 bases to trimming and J lost 7 bases, with 12 bases between them.

The rearrangement links TRBV4-2 to TRBJ2-5, with D unresolved. Germline assignment: CDR1 LGHNA and CDR2 YNFKEQ. The V end was cut by 0 bases, the J end by 5 bases, with 4 bases between. This CDR3 has 12 amino acids. The CDR3 nucleotides read TGTGCCAGCAGCCAAGAAGGGGAGACCCAGTACTTC. Amino acid sequence: CASSQEGETQYF.

V is TRBV29-1 and J is TRBJ2-7; D might be TRBD1 (6 bases). Per germline, CDR1 SQVTM and CDR2 ANQGSEA. V was cut by 6 bases and J by 1 base, with 16 bases left in between. This CDR3 has 14 amino acids. DNA for the CDR3: TGCAGCGTAAAGGGACAATTGGGATCCTACGAGCAGTACTTC. This codes for CSVKGQLGSYEQYF.

The chain employs TRBV7-8 and TRBJ2-2; D possibly corresponds to TRBD2 (5 bases). Germline V lookup: CDR1 SGHVS, CDR2 FQNEAQ. CDR3 length: 17 residues. Trimming pared 5 bases from V and 5 bases from J, leaving 21 bases between. The CDR3 is CASSQPTGYSLTGELFF. CDR3 nucleotides: TGTGCCAGCAGCCAGCCGACGGGGTACTCTCTGACCGGGGAGCTGTTTTTT.

This clone showed up just once. The chain uses TRBV9 and TRBJ2-2; D is perhaps TRBD1 (8 bases). The length of the CDR3 is 16 residues. Trimming removed 4 bases at V and 5 bases at J, with 18 bases between. Per germline, CDR1 SGDLS and CDR2 YYNGEE. This chain's CDR3 is CASSSFDRGGTGELFF. The CDR3 DNA follows: TGTGCCAGCAGCTCCTTCGACAGGGGAGGGACCGGGGAGCTGTTTTTT.

The chain carries TRBV19 and TRBJ1-2; D remains unclear. Trimming pared 5 bases from V and 3 bases from J, leaving 10 bases between. Germline values: CDR1 LNHDA, CDR2 SQIVND (reference sequence). This CDR3 has 13 amino acids. The CDR3 sequence is CASSSVTDYGYTF. The CDR3 region has the DNA TGTGCCAGTAGTTCCGTGACGGACTATGGCTACACCTTC.

The chain links TRBV6-4 to TRBJ1-3; TRBD1 aligns across 11 bases. Losses at the gene ends were 5 bases for V and 7 bases for J; bases not matched to a gene: 4. This CDR3 region has 14 residues. Per the germline V gene, CDR1 is MRHNA and CDR2 is SNTAGT. CDR3 sequence (DNA): TGTGCCAGCAGTTGGGACAGGGGGACCAACACCATATATTTT. Encoded protein: CASSWDRGTNTIYF.

The chain recombines TRBV6-5 with TRBJ1-1; D is possibly TRBD1 (5 bases). Germline lookup yields CDR1 MNHEY and CDR2 SVGAGI. Deletions cut 2 bases from V and 4 bases from J, with 17 bases between. This CDR3 is 16 amino acids long. CDR3 amino acids: CASSYSRRGVGTEAFF. Written as DNA, the CDR3 is TGTGCCAGCAGTTACAGTAGGCGGGGGGTAGGCACTGAAGCTTTCTTT.

The chain combines TRBV28 with TRBJ2-7; D is tentatively TRBD1 or TRBD2 (5 bases each). The CDR3 totals 13 residues. Per germline, CDR1 MDHEN and CDR2 SYDVKM. Trimming took 5 bases from V and 4 from J, leaving 12 bases between them. The CDR3 coding sequence is TGTGCCAGCAGTCCACGGGACCCATACGAGCAGTACTTC. Its translation: CASSPRDPYEQYF.

The gene calls are TRBV19 and TRBJ2-7, with D perhaps matching TRBD1 (6 bases). From germline, CDR1 is LNHDA and CDR2 SQIVND (reference sequence). Trimming removed 3 bases at V and 3 bases at J, with 21 bases between. The CDR3 spans 17 residues. The CDR3 bases are TGTGCCAGTAGTATTACGGGTTTAACAGGGACCTTCTACGAGCAGTACTTC. This encodes CASSITGLTGTFYEQYF.

This sequence joins TRBV6-6 and TRBJ1-5; tentatively, D is TRBD1 (6 bases). The germline V gene encodes CDR1 MNHNY and CDR2 SVGAGI (reference sequence). V lost 6 bases to trimming and J lost 3 bases, with 15 bases between them. The length of the CDR3 is 15 residues. DNA for the CDR3: TGTGCCAGCAGACAAACAGGGACTTTCAATCAGCCCCAGCATTTT. Amino acids: CASRQTGTFNQPQHF.

The V and J genes are TRBV29-1 and TRBJ2-5; unclear D gene. CDR3 length: 13 residues. Trimming removed 5 bases from V and 5 bases from J, with 15 bases in between. Germline V gene sequence: CDR1 SQVTM, CDR2 ANQGSEA. CDR3 amino acids: CSVQDSMGETQYF. DNA for the CDR3: TGCAGCGTTCAGGATTCCATGGGGGAGACCCAGTACTTC.

The rearrangement uses TRBV15 and TRBJ1-2, with TRBD1 as a possible D gene (6 bases). V lost 0 bases, J lost 5 bases, and 13 bases lay in between. The germline V gene encodes CDR1 LNHNV and CDR2 YYDKDF (reference sequence). The CDR3 covers 15 residues. The CDR3 reads CATSREAGGAYGYTF. The CDR3 bases are TGTGCCACCAGCAGAGAGGCCGGGGGGGCATATGGCTACACCTTC.

The chain links TRBV9 to TRBJ2-3; D possibly corresponds to TRBD1 (5 bases). The germline CDR1 and CDR2 sequences are SGDLS and YYNGEE. The CDR3 totals 15 residues. Trimming shortened V by 0 bases and J by 2 bases, and 10 bases separated the two germline ends. The CDR3 loop is CASSVGPGYTDTQYF. CDR3 sequence (DNA): TGTGCCAGCAGCGTAGGACCAGGGTACACAGATACGCAGTATTTT.

The J gene is TRBJ2-7, the V gene TRBV5-1; D is possibly TRBD2 (6 bases). The CDR3 sequence is 13 residues long. V lost 0 bases, J lost 5 bases, and 9 bases lay in between. Germline CDR1 and CDR2: SGHRS and YFSETQ. The DNA for the CDR3 is TGCGCCAGCAGCTTGGTGGGGGGTAACGAGCAGTACTTC. Translating it yields CASSLVGGNEQYF.

The chain has TRBV5-1 and TRBJ2-5; D is unclear. This CDR3 is built from 14 residues. Germline CDR1 SGHRS, CDR2 YFSETQ. Between the trimmed V and J ends, which lost 4 bases and 3 bases, there was a span of 13 bases. The CDR3 here is CASSLTVLEETQYF. Written as DNA, the CDR3 is TGCGCCAGCAGCCTAACGGTCCTGGAAGAGACCCAGTACTTC.